This T cell receptor (beta chain) was sequenced for a study of T cells after yellow fever vaccination. Comments on this clonotype: Its antigen remains unidentified.

Between the trimmed V and J ends, which lost 0 bases and 2 bases, there was a span of 8 bases. This CDR3 has 14 amino acids. Per the germline V gene, CDR1 is DFQATT and CDR2 is SNEGSKA (reference sequence). Study-wide results and limits: Most clones from primary vaccination resurfaced after the booster (around 97% CD4, 88% CD8). The appearance of a small share of clonotypes in both CD4 and CD8 compartments was observed. Contaminants from the bulk population, in the form of abundant clonotypes, could be found in FACS-sorted repertoires.

Conversion of TCR transcripts into cDNA relied on 5'RACE template switching, which added a universal primer site and UMIs. TCRdb passed the 5' RACE reads through MiXCR, listing each CDR3 protein once. Here the sample spans some 390,000 distinct CDR3 sequences, 6.2% being singletons. The rearrangement joins TRBV20-1 to TRBJ2-4; D is ambiguous. The origin of this receptor is a man aged 30-40 years who received the YFV17D yellow fever vaccine. The starting material was PBMCs, obtained 5 days after the yellow fever booster vaccination. CDR3: CSARDQGTKNIQYF. The CDR3 DNA reads as TGCAGTGCTAGAGATCAAGGGACCAAAAACATTCAGTACTTC.